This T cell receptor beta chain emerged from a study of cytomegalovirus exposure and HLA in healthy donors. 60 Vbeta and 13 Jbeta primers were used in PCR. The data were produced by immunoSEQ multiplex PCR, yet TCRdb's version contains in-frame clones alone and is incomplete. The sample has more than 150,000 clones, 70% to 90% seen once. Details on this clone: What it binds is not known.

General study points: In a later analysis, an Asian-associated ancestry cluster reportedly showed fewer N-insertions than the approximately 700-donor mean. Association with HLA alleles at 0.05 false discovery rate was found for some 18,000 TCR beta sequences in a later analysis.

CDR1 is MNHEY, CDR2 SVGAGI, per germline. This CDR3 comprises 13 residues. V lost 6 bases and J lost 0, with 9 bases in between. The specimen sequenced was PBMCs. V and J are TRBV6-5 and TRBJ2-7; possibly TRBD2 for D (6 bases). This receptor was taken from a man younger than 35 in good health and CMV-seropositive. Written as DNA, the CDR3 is TGTGCCAGCAGGGATAGCGGCTCCTACGAGCAGTACTTC. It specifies CASRDSGSYEQYF.